This passage covers 25 T cell receptor beta chains from one sample sequenced in a study of T cells in Graves' hyperthyroidism and ophthalmopathy. Amplification of TCR beta CDR3 regions was performed using RNA transcripts as template. The HTBI set primed first-round TCR CDR3 RT-PCR. MiXCR, run by TCRdb on the multiplex PCR reads, gives a single entry per CDR3 protein. This table holds 350,000 to 400,000 distinct CDR3 sequences, about a fifth found once. The sample was blood. Receptors originate from a woman aged 18-29 years with Graves' hyperthyroidism.

This clonotype showed up many times. The rearrangement uses TRBV3-1 and TRBJ2-7; D is undetermined. Trimming took 0 bases from V and 3 from J, leaving 12 bases between them. The germline CDR1 and CDR2 sequences are LGHDT and YNNKEL (reference sequence). There are 15 residues in the CDR3. CDR3 in amino acids: CASSQDRNALYEQYF. The CDR3 DNA reads as TGTGCCAGCAGCCAAGATAGGAACGCCCTCTACGAGCAGTACTTC.

This clonotype was counted ten times or more. V usage is TRBV9 and J usage is TRBJ2-2; no clear D gene. The germline gives CDR1 SGDLS, CDR2 YYNGEE. The germline V and J ends were trimmed by 1 base and 3 bases, with 13 bases remaining between them. This CDR3 comprises 16 residues. The chain's CDR3 is CASSVNGPWDTGELFF. CDR3 coding DNA: TGTGCCAGCAGCGTAAATGGCCCATGGGACACCGGGGAGCTGTTTTTT.

V gene TRBV18 combines with J gene TRBJ1-2; D uncertain. Trimming took off 1 base at V and 2 bases at J, with 11 bases between the two ends. CDR1 is KGHSH, CDR2 LQKENI, per germline. The CDR3 is made up of 15 amino acids. The chain's CDR3 is CASSPRGQTNYGYTF. The CDR3, as DNA: TGTGCCAGCTCACCACGGGGTCAGACCAACTATGGCTACACCTTC.

The table lists this clonotype with many counts. V usage is TRBV7-6 and J usage is TRBJ1-1, with D possibly matching TRBD1 (5 bases). V was shortened by 4 bases and J by 0 bases, with 9 bases between the two germline ends. Germline V gives CDR1 SGHVS, CDR2 FNYEAQ. This CDR3 comprises 14 residues. This chain's CDR3 is CASSWGSLNTEAFF. The CDR3 DNA sequence: TGTGCCAGCAGCTGGGGGAGTCTGAACACTGAAGCTTTCTTT.

The V call is TRBV12-3 or TRBV12-4, the J call TRBJ2-7; 12 bases fit TRBD1. This CDR3 comprises 15 residues. V lost 3 bases to trimming and J lost 10 bases; unmatched junction nucleotides: 10. The CDR3 DNA follows: TGTGCCAGCAGTTTCGGGGGGACAGGGGGCATAAGACAGTACTTC. Translated: CASSFGGTGGIRQYF.

This clonotype was found once. The J gene is TRBJ1-2, the V gene TRBV6-1; D gene ambiguous. Germline V gene sequence: CDR1 MNHNS, CDR2 SASEGT. Trimming pared 6 bases from V and 3 bases from J, leaving 11 bases between. There are 13 residues in the CDR3. CDR3 DNA: TGTGCCAGCAGCACAAATTCTGACTATGGCTACACCTTC. Its protein product is CASSTNSDYGYTF.

This clonotype was counted at least ten times. This chain uses TRBV2 with TRBJ1-1; no firm D call. CDR1 SNHLY and CDR2 FYNNEI come from the germline V gene. CDR3 size: 12 residues. V lost 2 bases to trimming and J lost 5 bases, with 6 bases between them. The CDR3 spells CASSEWRTEAFF. CDR3 nucleotides: TGTGCCAGCAGTGAATGGCGAACTGAAGCTTTCTTT. The full variable domain, rest sourced from reference TRBV2 and TRBJ1-1, is EPEVTQTPSHQVTQMGQEVILRCVPISNHLYFYWYRQILGQKVEFLVSFYNNEISEKSEIFDDQFSVERPDGSNFTLKIRSTKLEDSAMYFCASSEWRTEAFFGQGTRLTVV.

This clonotype was observed many times. The gene calls are TRBV2 and TRBJ1-2; TRBD1 agrees at 7 bases. Germline V gene data show CDR1 as SNHLY and CDR2 as FYNNEI. Trimming took 7 bases from V and 6 from J; bases not matched to a gene: 5. This CDR3 contains 12 residues. The CDR3 loop is CASNDRVDGYTF. Written as DNA, the CDR3 is TGTGCCAGCAATGACAGGGTCGATGGCTACACCTTC.

This clonotype was detected a few times. The chain carries TRBV9 and TRBJ2-5; tentative D call: TRBD1 (5 bases). V dropped 3 bases and J dropped 0 bases, with 9 bases sitting between them. This CDR3 comprises 14 residues. Per germline, CDR1 SGDLS and CDR2 YYNGEE. The CDR3 nucleotides are TGTGCCAGCAGCGCCAACAGGAACCAAGAGACCCAGTACTTC. This gives the protein CASSANRNQETQYF.

This clonotype has a count of ten or more. This chain uses TRBV3-1 with TRBJ2-4, with 14 positions matching TRBD2. This CDR3 spans 16 amino acids. Germline CDR1 and CDR2: LGHDT and YNNKEL (reference sequence). Germline trimming cut 4 bases from V and 9 bases from J; bases unmatched to any gene: 8. Here the CDR3 reads CASSLGTSGGRSIQYF. The CDR3 DNA follows: TGTGCCAGCAGCCTCGGGACTAGCGGGGGAAGGAGCATTCAGTACTTC.

At least ten counts were recorded for this clonotype. The chain carries TRBV29-1 and TRBJ1-2; D call uncertain. There are 12 residues in the CDR3. The V gene's germline CDR1 is SQVTM and CDR2 ANQGSEA. With 6 bases removed from V and 0 bases from J, the gap between germline ends came to 8 bases. The chain's CDR3 is CSVASANYGYTF. CDR3 coding DNA: TGCAGCGTGGCGTCGGCTAACTATGGCTACACCTTC.

This clonotype was observed at least ten times. Written as DNA, the CDR3 is TGTGCCAGCAGCGAAAAGCTAGTGACAGCGACCTATGGCTACACCTTC. Its protein product is CASSEKLVTATYGYTF. This chain connects TRBV11-1 to TRBJ1-2; tentative D call: TRBD1 (5 bases). This CDR3 has 16 amino acids. Germline values: CDR1 SGHAT, CDR2 FQDESV (reference sequence). Trimming shortened V by 5 bases and J by 4 bases, and 20 bases separated the two germline ends.

The V and J genes are TRBV28 and TRBJ2-2; 10 bases agree with TRBD1. This CDR3 is built from 17 residues. Germline CDR1 MDHEN, CDR2 SYDVKM. The ends lost 4 bases at V and 3 bases at J; junction bases unmatched: 8. The CDR3 sequence: CASSSPDRGLYTGELFF. The CDR3, as DNA: TGTGCCAGCAGTTCCCCTGACAGGGGGCTATACACCGGGGAGCTGTTTTTT.

This clonotype was counted at least ten times. This chain links TRBV12-3 or TRBV12-4 with TRBJ1-3, with a possible D match to TRBD1 (5 bases). This CDR3 comprises 13 residues. V lost 3 bases, J lost 6 bases, and 9 bases lay in between. The CDR3 DNA is TGTGCCAGCAGTTTTCAGGGCCCAAACACCATATATTTT. It specifies CASSFQGPNTIYF.

The chain joins TRBV4-2 to TRBJ1-6, with D unresolved. The CDR3 is 18 amino acids. V was clipped by 0 bases and J by 0 bases, with 12 bases between them. Germline CDR1 is LGHNA and CDR2 is YNFKEQ. The DNA of the CDR3 is TGTGCCAGCAGCCAAGAGCTTGGGTGGAGCTCCTATAATTCACCCCTCCACTTT. It translates to CASSQELGWSSYNSPLHF.

The chain combines TRBV12-5 with TRBJ1-1; the D is unclear. This CDR3 is built from 17 residues. Trimming took 1 base from V and 0 from J, leaving 15 bases between them. The germline gives CDR1 LGHNT, CDR2 FRNRAP. The CDR3 bases are TGTGCTAGTGGTTTGGCACGCCTCCTCACAATGAACACTGAAGCTTTCTTT. Translated, it gives CASGLARLLTMNTEAFF.

Many counts were recorded for this clonotype. V usage is TRBV6-1 and J usage is TRBJ2-2, with 7 bases aligning to TRBD1. The CDR3 loop spans 14 amino acids. The V gene end was trimmed by 4 bases and the J gene end by 6 bases; junction bases not matched to a gene: 5. Germline V gene lookup returns CDR1 MNHNS and CDR2 SASEGT. CDR3 sequence: CASSAQTGPGELFF. The DNA of the CDR3 is TGTGCCAGCAGTGCACAGACAGGGCCCGGGGAGCTGTTTTTT.

The chain combines TRBV5-1 with TRBJ1-1; a possible D gene is TRBD1 (5 bases). Germline CDR1 and CDR2: SGHRS and YFSETQ. V was pared by 5 bases and J by 7 bases, with 15 bases between. This CDR3 is 13 amino acids long. Here the CDR3 reads CASRIQVMNEAFF. As DNA, the CDR3 is TGCGCCAGCAGAATACAGGTCATGAATGAAGCTTTCTTT.

This clonotype was detected ten times or more. This sequence joins TRBV6-1 and TRBJ2-2; 8 bases are shared with TRBD2. The trim removed 6 bases at V and 2 bases at J, leaving 2 bases unmatched. The CDR3 extends over 14 amino acids. Germline values: CDR1 MNHNS, CDR2 SASEGT. This CDR3 reads CASRAGVNTGELFF. As DNA, the CDR3 is TGTGCCAGCAGAGCGGGGGTCAACACCGGGGAGCTGTTTTTT.

This clonotype occurred many times. The chain has TRBV13 and TRBJ2-7, with no clear D. Trimming removed 1 base at V and 6 bases at J, with 16 bases between. Looked up from germline, CDR1 is PRHDT and CDR2 is FYEKMQ (reference sequence). This CDR3 contains 15 residues. CDR3 bases: TGTGCCAGCAGCTTAGCTTCTTTGTCGGCATTCGAGCAGTACTTC. Translated, it gives CASSLASLSAFEQYF.

This clonotype was recorded many times. The chain carries TRBV5-1 and TRBJ2-5, with D uncertain. Trimming took off 0 bases at V and 5 bases at J, with 14 bases between the two ends. This CDR3 comprises 15 residues. Germline-derived CDR1 and CDR2 are SGHRS and YFSETQ. The CDR3: CASSLVATGEETQYF. CDR3 in DNA: TGCGCCAGCAGCTTGGTGGCCACCGGCGAGGAGACCCAGTACTTC.

This clonotype was counted at least ten times. This chain uses TRBV15 with TRBJ2-2, with D possibly TRBD2 on 5 matching bases. CDR1 is LNHNV, CDR2 YYDKDF, per germline (reference sequence). Trimming cost V 1 base and J 5 bases, with 11 bases left between them. The CDR3 consists of 15 residues. CDR3: CATSRGGRRTGELFF. The CDR3 DNA reads as TGTGCCACCAGCAGAGGAGGGCGTCGGACCGGGGAGCTGTTTTTT.

This clonotype was found many times. In DNA form, the CDR3 reads TGTGCCAGCAGTTTGGGTCACGCGAACACCGGGGAGCTGTTTTTT. It is translated as CASSLGHANTGELFF. The chain carries TRBV12-3 or TRBV12-4 and TRBJ2-2; no definite D call. V was clipped by 3 bases and J by 0 bases, with 8 bases between them. The CDR3 runs 15 residues.

The rearrangement joins TRBV12-3 or TRBV12-4 to TRBJ1-2; 11 nucleotides align to TRBD1. With V trimmed by 4 bases and J by 10 bases, 5 bases remained unmatched. CDR3 size: 13 residues. CDR3 region: CASSSPGQGDYTF. The DNA for the CDR3 is TGTGCCAGCAGTTCCCCGGGACAGGGGGACTACACCTTC.

This clonotype was seen a handful of times. This sequence joins TRBV4-1 and TRBJ2-7; 9 bases fit TRBD1. The CDR3 has 15 residues. V gave up 4 bases and J gave up 5 bases; unmatched junction bases: 9. CDR1 MGHRA and CDR2 YSYEKL come from the germline V gene. The CDR3 nucleotides read TGCGCCAGCAGCCCACTAGGGACAGGGAGGGACGAGCAGTACTTC. Translating gives CASSPLGTGRDEQYF.